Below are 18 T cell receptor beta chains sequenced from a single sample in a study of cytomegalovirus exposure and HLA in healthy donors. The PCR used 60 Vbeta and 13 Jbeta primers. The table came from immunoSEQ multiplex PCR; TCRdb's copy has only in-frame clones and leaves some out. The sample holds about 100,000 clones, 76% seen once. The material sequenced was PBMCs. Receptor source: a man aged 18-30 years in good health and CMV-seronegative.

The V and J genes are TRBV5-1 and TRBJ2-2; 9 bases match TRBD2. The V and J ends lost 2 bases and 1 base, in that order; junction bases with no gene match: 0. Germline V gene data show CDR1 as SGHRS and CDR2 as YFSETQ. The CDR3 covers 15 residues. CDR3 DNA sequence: TGCGCCAGCAGCTTTAGCGGGGGGAACACCGGGGAGCTGTTTTTT. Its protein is CASSFSGGNTGELFF.

DNA for the CDR3: TGTGCCAGCAGCTTGATTGCGGGGCAACGGAACTATGGCTACACCTTC. This sequence encodes CASSLIAGQRNYGYTF. The chain links TRBV5-5 to TRBJ1-2, with D possibly TRBD1 on 5 matching bases. V was pared by 1 base and J by 2 bases, with 15 bases between. The germline V gene encodes CDR1 SGHKS and CDR2 YYEKEE (reference sequence). The CDR3 runs 16 residues.

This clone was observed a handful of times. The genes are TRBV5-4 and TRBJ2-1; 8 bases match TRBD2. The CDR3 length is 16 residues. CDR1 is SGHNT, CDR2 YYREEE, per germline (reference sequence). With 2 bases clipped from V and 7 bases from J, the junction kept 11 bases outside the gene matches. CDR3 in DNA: TGTGCCAGCAGCTTCGGGGGAAGGACTAGCCGGAATGAGCAGTTCTTC. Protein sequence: CASSFGGRTSRNEQFF.

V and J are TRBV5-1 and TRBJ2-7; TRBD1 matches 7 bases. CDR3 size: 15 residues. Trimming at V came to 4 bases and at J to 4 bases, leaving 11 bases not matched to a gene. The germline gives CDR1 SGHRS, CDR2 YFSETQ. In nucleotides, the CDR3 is TGCGCCAGCAGCGAAACGACAGGGCCTCTTTACGAGCAGTACTTC. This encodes CASSETTGPLYEQYF.

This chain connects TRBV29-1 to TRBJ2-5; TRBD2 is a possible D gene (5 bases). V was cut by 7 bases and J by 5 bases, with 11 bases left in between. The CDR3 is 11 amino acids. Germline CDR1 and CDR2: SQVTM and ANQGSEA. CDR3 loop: CSASRGETQYF. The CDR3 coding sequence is TGCAGCGCCTCCCGAGGGGAGACCCAGTACTTC.

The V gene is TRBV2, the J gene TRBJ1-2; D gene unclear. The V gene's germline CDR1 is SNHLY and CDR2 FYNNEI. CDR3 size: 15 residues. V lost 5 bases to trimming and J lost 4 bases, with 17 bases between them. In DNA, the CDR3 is TGTGCCAGCAGTCCAGCGGGCTCCCCGGCCTATGGCTACACCTTC. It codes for CASSPAGSPAYGYTF.

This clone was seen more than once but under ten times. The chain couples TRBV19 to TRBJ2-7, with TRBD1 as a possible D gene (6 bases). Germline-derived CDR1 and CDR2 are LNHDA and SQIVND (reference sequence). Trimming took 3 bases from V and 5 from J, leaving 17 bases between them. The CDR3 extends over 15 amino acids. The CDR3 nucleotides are TGTGCCAGTAGTATTTCGTGGCAGGGGAACGACGAGCAGTACTTC. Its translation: CASSISWQGNDEQYF.

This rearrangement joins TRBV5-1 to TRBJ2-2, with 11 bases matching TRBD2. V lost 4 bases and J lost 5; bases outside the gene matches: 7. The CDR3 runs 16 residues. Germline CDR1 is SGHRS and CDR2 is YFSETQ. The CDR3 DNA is TGCGCCAGCAGCCCGCGGACTAGCGGGTCAACCGGGGAGCTGTTTTTT. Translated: CASSPRTSGSTGELFF.

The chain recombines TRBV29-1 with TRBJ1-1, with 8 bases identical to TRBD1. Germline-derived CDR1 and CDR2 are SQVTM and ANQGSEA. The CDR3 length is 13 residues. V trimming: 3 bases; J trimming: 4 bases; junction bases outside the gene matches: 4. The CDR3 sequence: CSVDRGPATEAFF. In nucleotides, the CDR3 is TGCAGCGTTGACAGGGGGCCCGCCACTGAAGCTTTCTTT.

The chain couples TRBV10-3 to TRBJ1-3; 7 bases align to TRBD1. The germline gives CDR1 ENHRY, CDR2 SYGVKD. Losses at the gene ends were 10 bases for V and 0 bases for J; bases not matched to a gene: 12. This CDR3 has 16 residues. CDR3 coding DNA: TGTGCCACTTCACGGGACAGTTCTTTCTCTGGAAACACCATATATTTT. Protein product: CATSRDSSFSGNTIYF.

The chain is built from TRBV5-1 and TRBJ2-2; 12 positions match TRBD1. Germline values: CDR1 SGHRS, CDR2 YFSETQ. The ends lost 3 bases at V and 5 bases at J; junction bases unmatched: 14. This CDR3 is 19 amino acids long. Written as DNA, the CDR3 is TGCGCCAGCAGCTCCGGGACAGGGGGCGTTAGGGTGATGACCGGGGAGCTGTTTTTT. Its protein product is CASSSGTGGVRVMTGELFF.

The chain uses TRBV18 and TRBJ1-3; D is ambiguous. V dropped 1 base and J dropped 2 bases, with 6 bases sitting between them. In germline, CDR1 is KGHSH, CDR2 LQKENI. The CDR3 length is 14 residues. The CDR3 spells CASSPRSAGNTIYF. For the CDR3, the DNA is TGTGCCAGCTCACCACGTTCTGCTGGAAACACCATATATTTT.

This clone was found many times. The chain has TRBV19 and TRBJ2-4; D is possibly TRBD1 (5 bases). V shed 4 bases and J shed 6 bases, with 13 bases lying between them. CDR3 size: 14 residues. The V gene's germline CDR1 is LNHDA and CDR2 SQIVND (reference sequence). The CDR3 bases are TGTGCCAGTAGTAGTGGAGCAAGGGGAAACATTCAGTACTTC. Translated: CASSSGARGNIQYF.

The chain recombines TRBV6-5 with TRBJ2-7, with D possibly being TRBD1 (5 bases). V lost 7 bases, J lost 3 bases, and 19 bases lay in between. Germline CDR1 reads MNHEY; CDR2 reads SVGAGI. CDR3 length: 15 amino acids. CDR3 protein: CASINLRGQGYEQYF. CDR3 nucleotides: TGTGCCAGCATTAACCTCCGTGGTCAGGGCTACGAGCAGTACTTC.

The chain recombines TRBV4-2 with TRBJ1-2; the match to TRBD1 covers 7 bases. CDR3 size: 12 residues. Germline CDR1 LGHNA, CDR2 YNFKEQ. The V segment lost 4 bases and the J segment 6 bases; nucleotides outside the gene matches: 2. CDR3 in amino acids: CASSPGTDGYTF. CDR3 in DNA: TGTGCCAGCAGCCCCGGGACAGATGGCTACACCTTC.

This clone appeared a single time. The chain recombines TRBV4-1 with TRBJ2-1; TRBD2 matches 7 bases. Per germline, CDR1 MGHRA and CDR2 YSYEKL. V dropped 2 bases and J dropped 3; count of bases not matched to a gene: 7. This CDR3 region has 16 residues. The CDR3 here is CASSQIGLAVYNEQFF. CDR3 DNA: TGCGCCAGCAGCCAAATCGGCCTAGCGGTCTACAATGAGCAGTTCTTC.

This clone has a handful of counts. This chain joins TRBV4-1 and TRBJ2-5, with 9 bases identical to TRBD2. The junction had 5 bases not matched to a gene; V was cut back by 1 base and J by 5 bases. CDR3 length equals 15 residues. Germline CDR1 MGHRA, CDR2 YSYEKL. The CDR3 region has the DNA TGCGCCAGCAGCCAAGTAGCGGGGGTGGTGGAGACCCAGTACTTC. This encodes CASSQVAGVVETQYF.

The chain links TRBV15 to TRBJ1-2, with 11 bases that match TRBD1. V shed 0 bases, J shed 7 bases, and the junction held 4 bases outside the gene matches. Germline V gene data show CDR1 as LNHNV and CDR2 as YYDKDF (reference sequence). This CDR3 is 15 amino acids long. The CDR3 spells CATSREGQGEVGYTF. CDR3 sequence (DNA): TGTGCCACCAGCAGAGAGGGACAGGGGGAAGTTGGCTACACCTTC.